This T cell receptor beta chain was documented in a study of blood T cell repertoires in COVID-19. Study information: Donors in the United States, Italy and Spain gave samples during acute or convalescent COVID-19. Sources were T cells, B-cell-depleted T cells, or PBMCs; the material itself was cDNA or gDNA.

In the authors' methods: Reference gene primer amplification yielded estimated nucleated cell counts. Repertoires were generated with immunoSEQ multiplex PCR, while TCRdb's copy carries only in-frame clones and drops some. D and trimming come from the DNA, and the V and J calls and clone size come from that table. The sample lists approximately 46,000 clones, more than 75% occurring once. Germline V gene lookup returns CDR1 SGHNT and CDR2 YYREEE (reference sequence). The V and J ends lost 2 bases and 4 bases, in that order; junction bases with no gene match: 6. The CDR3 has 15 amino acids. The sequence was collected from a man aged 55 to 70 with active or convalescent COVID-19. The chain is built from TRBV5-4 and TRBJ1-5; 7 bases match TRBD1. The sequencing sample was made of peripheral blood. The CDR3 coding sequence is TGTGCCAGCAGCTTAGGGGACAGTGAAAATCAGCCCCAGCATTTT. Its translation: CASSLGDSENQPQHF.